A single sample is the source of the 18 T cell receptor beta chains below, sequenced in a study of blood T cell repertoires in COVID-19. Assay used: immunoSEQ multiplex PCR; TCRdb lists only in-frame clones, some missing. The table includes fewer than 250,000 clones, roughly 84% detected once. The sequencing input was peripheral blood. The source is a woman in her 40s who had recovered from COVID-19.

The CDR3 sequence is CASSLDRIENTQYF. CDR3 nucleotides: TGCGCCAGCAGCTTGGACAGGATTGAGAACACGCAGTATTTT. This rearrangement joins TRBV5-1 to TRBJ2-3; tentatively, D is TRBD1 (5 bases). The CDR3 is 14 amino acids. Trimming shortened V by 0 bases and J by 9 bases, and 14 bases separated the two germline ends. Germline values: CDR1 SGHRS, CDR2 YFSETQ.

The chain has TRBV7-8 and TRBJ2-2; TRBD1 might be the D (8 bases). The ends were cut back, 7 bases at V and 5 bases at J, with 23 bases in the middle. The CDR3 consists of 17 residues. Germline lookup yields CDR1 SGHVS and CDR2 FQNEAQ. The chain's CDR3 is CASTPNRGGARTGELFF. CDR3 in DNA: TGTGCCAGCACCCCGAACAGGGGGGGGGCTCGGACCGGGGAGCTGTTTTTT.

The chain combines TRBV6-5 with TRBJ1-1, with D uncertain. Trimming took off 2 bases at V and 0 bases at J, with 7 bases between the two ends. This CDR3 is built from 14 residues. Germline CDR1 reads MNHEY; CDR2 reads SVGAGI. CDR3 protein: CASSYRGMNTEAFF. CDR3 DNA sequence: TGTGCCAGCAGTTACCGGGGAATGAACACTGAAGCTTTCTTT.

V gene TRBV19 combines with J gene TRBJ1-2; D is possibly TRBD1 (6 bases). The CDR3 totals 15 residues. Germline V gene lookup returns CDR1 LNHDA and CDR2 SQIVND (reference sequence). With 8 bases removed from V and 2 bases from J, the gap between germline ends came to 18 bases. CDR3 in amino acids: CASSVGTLSNYGYTF. The CDR3 DNA reads as TGTGCCAGTTCCGTTGGGACACTATCAAACTATGGCTACACCTTC.

The chain uses TRBV7-8 and TRBJ2-1, with TRBD2 identical over 8 bases. The germline V gene has CDR1 SGHVS and CDR2 FQNEAQ. Losses at the gene ends were 7 bases for V and 9 bases for J; bases not matched to a gene: 8. The CDR3 spans 13 residues. CDR3: CASMPGLVIEQFF. In nucleotides, the CDR3 is TGTGCCAGCATGCCGGGACTAGTTATTGAGCAGTTCTTC.

The chain recombines TRBV7-7 with TRBJ1-4; 8 bases are a match to TRBD1. Trimming took 5 bases from V and 6 from J; bases not matched to a gene: 5. The CDR3 is made up of 14 amino acids. Germline V lookup: CDR1 SSHAT, CDR2 FNYEAQ (reference sequence). CDR3 protein: CASSPGTGHEKLFF. The CDR3 DNA sequence: TGTGCCAGCAGCCCAGGGACAGGTCATGAAAAACTGTTTTTT. Full variable domain (rest looked up from reference TRBV7-7 and TRBJ1-4): GAGVSQSPRYKVTKRGQDVTLRCDPISSHATLYWYQQALGQGPEFLTYFNYEAQPDKSGLPSDRFSAERPEGSISTLTIQRTEQRDSAMYRCASSPGTGHEKLFFGSGTQLSVL.

This rearrangement joins TRBV5-5 to TRBJ1-1; no clear D. Deletions cut 6 bases from V and 2 bases from J, with 8 bases between. CDR3 length: 12 amino acids. In germline, CDR1 is SGHKS, CDR2 YYEKEE (reference sequence). The CDR3 sequence: CASTTDNTEAFF. CDR3 coding DNA: TGTGCCAGCACCACAGATAACACTGAAGCTTTCTTT.

The J gene is TRBJ2-5, the V gene TRBV18, with 13 positions matching TRBD2. V trimming: 2 bases; J trimming: 1 base; junction bases outside the gene matches: 10. Germline loops: CDR1 KGHSH, CDR2 LQKENI. The CDR3 is made up of 19 amino acids. For the CDR3, the DNA is TGTGCCAGCTCACCAGCGAGGACTAGCGGGAGAGGGCCCCAAGAGACCCAGTACTTC. It is translated as CASSPARTSGRGPQETQYF. The entire variable domain, with the rest obtained from reference TRBV18 and TRBJ2-5, is as follows: NAGVMQNPRHLVRRRGQEARLRCSPMKGHSHVYWYRQLPEEGLKFMVYLQKENIIDESGMPKERFSAEFPKEGPSILRIQQVVRGDSAAYFCASSPARTSGRGPQETQYFGPGTRLLVL.

This clone was picked up one time. This rearrangement joins TRBV6-5 to TRBJ1-1; 7 bases are shared with TRBD1. The ends lost 7 bases at V and 6 bases at J; junction bases unmatched: 8. Germline lookup yields CDR1 MNHEY and CDR2 SVGAGI. CDR3 length: 13 residues. The CDR3 region is CASNRDRAAEAFF. CDR3 DNA: TGTGCCAGCAATCGCGACAGGGCCGCTGAAGCTTTCTTT.

The V and J genes are TRBV7-9 and TRBJ1-2; D call uncertain. The V gene lost 5 bases and the J gene lost 2 bases, with 9 bases spanning the gap. This CDR3 contains 13 residues. Per germline, CDR1 SEHNR and CDR2 FQNEAQ (reference sequence). CDR3 sequence (DNA): TGTGCCAGCAGCCCTACAGAAAACTATGGCTACACCTTC. This sequence encodes CASSPTENYGYTF.

V usage is TRBV19 and J usage is TRBJ2-4, with 8 nucleotides matching TRBD1. The CDR3 covers 16 residues. CDR1 LNHDA and CDR2 SQIVND come from the germline V gene (reference sequence). V was clipped by 3 bases and J by 4 bases; unmatched bases: 8. The CDR3 coding sequence is TGTGCCAGTAGTATTATAGGGACAGGAGAAAAAAACATTCAGTACTTC. Encoded protein: CASSIIGTGEKNIQYF. Complete variable domain (other parts from reference TRBV19 and TRBJ2-4): DGGITQSPKYLFRKEGQNVTLSCEQNLNHDAMYWYRQDPGQGLRLIYYSQIVNDFQKGDIAEGYSVSREKKESFPLTVTSAQKNPTAFYLCASSIIGTGEKNIQYFGAGTRLSVL.

This chain joins TRBV28 and TRBJ2-7; 10 positions match TRBD2. Per germline, CDR1 MDHEN and CDR2 SYDVKM. The CDR3 runs to 14 residues. The ends lost 8 bases at V and 2 bases at J; junction bases unmatched: 6. In nucleotides, the CDR3 is TGTGCCAGCCAACTAGCGGGACCGCCCTACGAGCAGTACTTC. Protein: CASQLAGPPYEQYF.

V gene TRBV7-2 combines with J gene TRBJ2-7; 10 bases agree with TRBD2. The CDR3 totals 15 residues. Germline V lookup: CDR1 SGHTA, CDR2 FQGNSA. The V and J ends lost 5 bases and 3 bases, in that order; junction bases with no gene match: 7. CDR3 nucleotide sequence: TGTGCCAGCAGCCGCTTCTTAGCGGGAGGCTACGAGCAGTACTTC. This translates into CASSRFLAGGYEQYF.

The gene calls are TRBV6-2 or TRBV6-3 and TRBJ1-2, with D perhaps TRBD1 (6 bases). V shed 3 bases and J shed 4 bases, with 9 bases lying between them. The CDR3 is 13 residues long. Germline CDR1 MNHEY, CDR2 SVGEGT. The CDR3 sequence is CASSYTGLYGYTF. The CDR3 DNA follows: TGTGCCAGCAGTTATACAGGGCTCTATGGCTACACCTTC.

This sequence joins TRBV19 and TRBJ2-7; perhaps TRBD2 as D (6 bases). This CDR3 region has 13 residues. Trimming cost V 8 bases and J 4 bases, with 15 bases left between them. Germline CDR1 is LNHDA and CDR2 is SQIVND (reference sequence). The CDR3 protein is CASSVAETYEQYF. CDR3 sequence (DNA): TGTGCCAGTTCTGTAGCGGAAACTTACGAGCAGTACTTC. Complete variable domain (other parts from reference TRBV19 and TRBJ2-7): DGGITQSPKYLFRKEGQNVTLSCEQNLNHDAMYWYRQDPGQGLRLIYYSQIVNDFQKGDIAEGYSVSREKKESFPLTVTSAQKNPTAFYLCASSVAETYEQYFGPGTRLTVT.

The chain uses TRBV19 and TRBJ1-2; 7 bases are shared with TRBD1. The CDR3 has 13 amino acids. Germline V gives CDR1 LNHDA, CDR2 SQIVND (reference sequence). V shed 4 bases, J shed 3 bases, and the junction held 2 bases outside the gene matches. The CDR3, as DNA: TGTGCCAGTAGTAGGGACAGCTACTATGGCTACACCTTC. Its translation is CASSRDSYYGYTF. The variable domain in full, with the rest retrieved from reference TRBV19 and TRBJ1-2, is DGGITQSPKYLFRKEGQNVTLSCEQNLNHDAMYWYRQDPGQGLRLIYYSQIVNDFQKGDIAEGYSVSREKKESFPLTVTSAQKNPTAFYLCASSRDSYYGYTFGSGTRLTVV.

J is TRBJ2-2 and V is TRBV19, with 9 bases identical to TRBD1. The CDR3 spans 15 residues. Germline V gene sequence: CDR1 LNHDA, CDR2 SQIVND (reference sequence). J gave up 4 bases and V 4 bases, and 4 bases lay outside the gene matches. CDR3 sequence (DNA): TGTGCCAGTAGTAACAGGGGGCGCGGCACCGGGGAGCTGTTTTTT. Protein product: CASSNRGRGTGELFF.

This clone was seen just once. This chain links TRBV6-5 with TRBJ2-3, with 9 bases matching TRBD2. This CDR3 has 15 amino acids. From germline, CDR1 is MNHEY and CDR2 SVGAGI. V dropped 7 bases and J dropped 2; count of bases not matched to a gene: 7. For the CDR3, the DNA is TGTGCCAGCACGGAGGCGGGAGGGCCCACAGATACGCAGTATTTT. It encodes CASTEAGGPTDTQYF.